This TCR beta chain was found in a study of T cell responses to AZD1222 COVID-19 vaccine (dated by TCRdb to about 2021). In the study overall: A total of 233 trial participants underwent TCR sequencing, of whom about 200 received two doses of AZD1222 and some 26 received two doses of the MenACWY control vaccine. Trial participants were enrolled by age into subgroups of 18-55, 56-69 and 70-plus years, and around 150, 29 and 61 TCR-sequenced participants, respectively, were included in these subgroups.

The research as a whole found: Because no day 14 peak-response samples were available, the repertoires could be characterized only after the peak T cell response. Nearly half of unique spike-specific TCRs reportedly recognized epitopes outside regions mutated in the B.1.351 and B.1.1.7 variants. After two AZD1222 doses, spike-specific TCR breadth and depth were significantly higher than at day 0 and than in MenACWY recipients. In the small 56-69-year group, the increase in depth fell short of significance, most likely because of low power. Conclusions about previously exposed vaccinees are limited because only 6 or 7 AZD1222 recipients were SARS-CoV-2 seropositive at baseline. The vaccine-associated CD4 TCRs covered the entire spike protein, and the dominant responses fell in regions 160-218 and 743-854. Participants were mostly white British, with more females than males. The authors suggested clonal diversity may have been underestimated.

What the time point label conveys for this sample: about 28 days (+/-7) after the second vaccine dose. AZD1222 recipients whose second dose came at about 4 weeks and those whose second dose came at about 12 weeks were combined into one group, since spike-specific TCR depth and breadth did not differ between the two schedules. Vaccinee samples were obtained from the UK trials COV001 and COV002, which included a single-blind randomized controlled phase 2/3 trial of AZD1222 (ChAdOx1 nCoV-19) in healthy adults. For TCRbeta chain sequencing, PBMC samples from trial participants were taken at day 0 and at day 28 after the second dose. A note on this clone: Its antigen specificity is not known. Per-base quality was not reported, and no clone a single base away is much larger than it.

Ends trimmed: V by 3 bases, J by 8 bases; bases unmatched to a gene: 10. The germline V gene yields SNHLY for CDR1 and FYNNEI for CDR2. From the cysteine through the phenylalanine, the CDR3 covers 16 amino acids. Kept here is only the CDR3 DNA, which spans 48 bases and is read in frame from base 1. The CDR3 regions of human TCRbeta chains were analyzed by immunosequencing. On the study's bioinformatics: Repertoire TCRs were checked for matches against a reference library of SARS-CoV-2-specific TCRs that had been generated using the MIRA antigen-specificity platform. Breadth was defined as the fraction of unique TCRs that were SARS-CoV-2-associated, and depth was defined as the fraction of total T cells that were SARS-CoV-2-associated. Each spike-specific TCR was assigned to its reactive spike region and to a CD4 or CD8 class using the MIRA data. Log10-transformed breadth and depth values were compared by one-way ANOVA with Sidak's multiple comparisons tests. This is the immuneACCESS table as TCRdb keeps it, with only in-frame sequences that have V and J called. A part of the clones is gone; compared with another copy, unresolved V genes explain less than half, and the rest is unexplained. V, J and clone size are taken as reported in that table, and D and trimming were inferred from the DNA itself. Present in this sample are about 120,000 clones, about 85% of which were seen just once. The ten largest account for 3% of the sample.

Here the chain combines TRBV2 and TRBJ2-1; the junction holds 10 bases that match TRBD1. The sequencing here drew on peripheral blood, taken 28 days after the second AZD1222 dose. This clonotype originated in an adult who received the AZD1222 COVID-19 vaccine. The DNA sequence follows: TGTGCCAGCAGTGAGGGACAGGGGTCCGCATGGGATGAGCAGTTCTTC. This sequence encodes CASSEGQGSAWDEQFF.